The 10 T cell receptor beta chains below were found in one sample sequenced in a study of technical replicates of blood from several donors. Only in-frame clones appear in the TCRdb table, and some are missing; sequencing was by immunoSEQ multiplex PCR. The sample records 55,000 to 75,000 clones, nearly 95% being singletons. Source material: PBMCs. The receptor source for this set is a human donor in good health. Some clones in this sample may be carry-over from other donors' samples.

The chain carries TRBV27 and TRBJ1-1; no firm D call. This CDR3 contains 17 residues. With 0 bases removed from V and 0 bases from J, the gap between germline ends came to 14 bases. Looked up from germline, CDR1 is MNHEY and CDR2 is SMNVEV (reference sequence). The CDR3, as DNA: TGTGCCAGCAGTTTATCATACCCGACACTTATGAACACTGAAGCTTTCTTT. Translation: CASSLSYPTLMNTEAFF.

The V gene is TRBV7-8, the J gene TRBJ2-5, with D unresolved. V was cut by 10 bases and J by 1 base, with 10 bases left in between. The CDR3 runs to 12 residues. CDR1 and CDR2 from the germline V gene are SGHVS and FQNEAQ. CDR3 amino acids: CATGLGQETQYF. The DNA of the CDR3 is TGTGCCACTGGGCTGGGCCAAGAGACCCAGTACTTC.

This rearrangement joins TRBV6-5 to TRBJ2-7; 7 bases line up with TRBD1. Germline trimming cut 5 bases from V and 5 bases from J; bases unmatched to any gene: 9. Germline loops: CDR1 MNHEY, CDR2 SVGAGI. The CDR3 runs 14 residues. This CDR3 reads CASSLRQGGDEQYF. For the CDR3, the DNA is TGTGCCAGCAGTCTCCGACAGGGCGGCGACGAGCAGTACTTC.

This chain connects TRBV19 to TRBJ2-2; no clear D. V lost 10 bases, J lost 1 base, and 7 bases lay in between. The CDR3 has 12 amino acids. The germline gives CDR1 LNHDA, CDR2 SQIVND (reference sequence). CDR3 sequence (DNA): TGTGCCATCCAGAAGAACACCGGGGAGCTGTTTTTT. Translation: CAIQKNTGELFF.

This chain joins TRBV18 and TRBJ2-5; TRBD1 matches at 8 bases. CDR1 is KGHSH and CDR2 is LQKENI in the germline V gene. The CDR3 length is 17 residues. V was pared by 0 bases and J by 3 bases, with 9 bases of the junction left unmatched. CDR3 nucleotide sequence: TGTGCCAGCTCACCACCGAGGCGGACAGGGAAGGAAGAGACCCAGTACTTC. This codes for CASSPPRRTGKEETQYF.

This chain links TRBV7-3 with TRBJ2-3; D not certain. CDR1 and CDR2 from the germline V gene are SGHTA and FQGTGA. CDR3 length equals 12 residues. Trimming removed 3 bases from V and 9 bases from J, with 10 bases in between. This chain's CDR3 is CASSFYGDTQYF. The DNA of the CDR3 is TGTGCCAGCAGCTTCTACGGAGACACGCAGTATTTT.

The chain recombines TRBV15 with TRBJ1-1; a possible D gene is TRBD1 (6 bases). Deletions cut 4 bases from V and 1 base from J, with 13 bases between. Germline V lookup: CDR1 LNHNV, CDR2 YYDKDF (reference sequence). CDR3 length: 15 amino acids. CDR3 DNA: TGTGCCACCAGCATCCGGGACATCGCGAACACTGAAGCTTTCTTT. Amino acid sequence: CATSIRDIANTEAFF. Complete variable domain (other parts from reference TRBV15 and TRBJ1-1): DAMVIQNPRYQVTQFGKPVTLSCSQTLNHNVMYWYQQKSSQAPKLLFHYYDKDFNNEADTPDNFQSRRPNTSFCFLDIRSPGLGDTAMYLCATSIRDIANTEAFFGQGTRLTVV.

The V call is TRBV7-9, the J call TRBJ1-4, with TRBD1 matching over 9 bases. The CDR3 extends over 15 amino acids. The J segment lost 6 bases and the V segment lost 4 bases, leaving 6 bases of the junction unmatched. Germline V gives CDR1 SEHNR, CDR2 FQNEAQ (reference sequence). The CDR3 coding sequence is TGTGCCAGCAGCTCCGGACAGGGGTCGTATGAAAAACTGTTTTTT. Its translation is CASSSGQGSYEKLFF.

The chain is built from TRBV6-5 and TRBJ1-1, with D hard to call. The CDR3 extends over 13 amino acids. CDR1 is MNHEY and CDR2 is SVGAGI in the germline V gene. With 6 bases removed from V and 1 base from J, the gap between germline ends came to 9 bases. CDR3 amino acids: CASRQHKNTEAFF. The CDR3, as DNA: TGTGCCAGCAGACAACATAAGAACACTGAAGCTTTCTTT.

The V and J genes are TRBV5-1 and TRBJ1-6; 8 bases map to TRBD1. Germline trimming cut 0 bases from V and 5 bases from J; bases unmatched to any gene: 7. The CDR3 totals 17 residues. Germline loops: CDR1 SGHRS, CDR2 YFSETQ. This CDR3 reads CASSLGWQGAHNSPLHF. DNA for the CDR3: TGCGCCAGCAGCTTGGGATGGCAGGGGGCCCATAATTCACCCCTCCACTTT.